A selection of T cell receptor beta chains follows, all from one sample in a study of blood T cell repertoires in COVID-19. Sequencing used immunoSEQ multiplex PCR; TCRdb keeps in-frame clones, though not all of them. The repertoire holds around 300,000 clones, with roughly 85% as singletons. The specimen sequenced was peripheral blood. All receptors come from a woman aged 50 to 60 who had recovered from COVID-19. Each CDR3 is given with its conserved first and last residue. A D gene is named only where the DNA matches it firmly. Only part of the rows carry a size: once, few, many, or a class if the clone is expanded.

D gene: -; CDR3 length: 13; clone size: -; J gene: TRBJ2-7; V gene: TRBV28; CDR3 DNA: TGTGCCAGCACCCACTCGCCAGGGTACGAGCAGTACTTC; CDR3 protein: CASTHSPGYEQYF
D gene: -; CDR3 length: 12; clone size: -; J gene: TRBJ2-7; V gene: TRBV29-1; CDR3 DNA: TGCACCCCCCGGCGAGGTCCCTTGGAGCAGTACTTC; CDR3 protein: CTPRRGPLEQYF
D gene: TRBD2; CDR3 length: 15; clone size: -; J gene: TRBJ2-4; V gene: TRBV2; CDR3 DNA: TGTGCCAGCAGGTTGTTAGCGGGGGGGGAAGGCATTCAGTACTTC; CDR3 protein: CASRLLAGGEGIQYF
D gene: TRBD1; CDR3 length: 14; clone size: many; J gene: TRBJ1-1; V gene: TRBV19; CDR3 DNA: TGTGCCAGTAGGTTTGGGACAGATAACACTGAAGCTTTCTTT; CDR3 protein: CASRFGTDNTEAFF
D gene: -; CDR3 length: 16; clone size: -; J gene: TRBJ2-3; V gene: TRBV4-1; CDR3 DNA: TGCGCCAGCAGCCAAGGGGGAGTCAGAAGCACAGATACGCAGTATTTT; CDR3 protein: CASSQGGVRSTDTQYF
D gene: -; CDR3 length: 16; clone size: -; J gene: TRBJ2-7; V gene: TRBV11-1; CDR3 DNA: TGTGCCAGCAGCCCCCGCCTGGGGGGTTACTCCTACGAGCAGTACTTC; CDR3 protein: CASSPRLGGYSYEQYF
D gene: -; CDR3 length: 15; clone size: -; J gene: TRBJ1-6; V gene: TRBV18; CDR3 DNA: TGTGCCAGCTCACCATTGGGCAGGGGAGATTCACCCCTCCACTTT; CDR3 protein: CASSPLGRGDSPLHF
D gene: TRBD1; CDR3 length: 15; clone size: -; J gene: TRBJ2-7; V gene: TRBV28; CDR3 DNA: TGTGCCAGCAGTCCGATGGGACAGGGGGTCCACGAGCAGTACTTC; CDR3 protein: CASSPMGQGVHEQYF
D gene: TRBD1; CDR3 length: 12; clone size: once; J gene: TRBJ1-1; V gene: TRBV7-2; CDR3 DNA: TGTGCCAGCAGCTCAGGGGGGACTGAAGCTTTCTTT; CDR3 protein: CASSSGGTEAFF
D gene: TRBD2; CDR3 length: 14; clone size: -; J gene: TRBJ2-7; V gene: TRBV11-2; CDR3 DNA: TGTGCCAGCAGCCTCTGGCAGGGAGGGGACGAGCAGTACTTC; CDR3 protein: CASSLWQGGDEQYF
D gene: -; CDR3 length: 16; clone size: few; J gene: TRBJ1-5; V gene: TRBV6-2/TRBV6-3; CDR3 DNA: TGTGCCAGCAGTTACCCCCTTGGGGGGGGCCATCAGCCCCAGCATTTT; CDR3 protein: CASSYPLGGGHQPQHF
D gene: -; CDR3 length: 15; clone size: -; J gene: TRBJ1-4; V gene: TRBV3-1/TRBV3-2; CDR3 DNA: TGTGCCAGCAGCCTCGACAGGCTAATTAATGAAAAACTGTTTTTT; CDR3 protein: CASSLDRLINEKLFF
D gene: -; CDR3 length: 14; clone size: -; J gene: TRBJ2-3; V gene: TRBV13; CDR3 DNA: TGTGCCAGCAGCTTAGACTACCTCACAGATACGCAGTATTTT; CDR3 protein: CASSLDYLTDTQYF
D gene: -; CDR3 length: 14; clone size: -; J gene: TRBJ1-1; V gene: TRBV28; CDR3 DNA: TGTGCCAGCAGTTTAACTCCGGGGGGGACTGAAGCTTTCTTT; CDR3 protein: CASSLTPGGTEAFF
D gene: TRBD2; CDR3 length: 16; clone size: -; J gene: TRBJ2-1; V gene: TRBV24-1; CDR3 DNA: TGTGCCACCAGTGACCGGACTAGCGGGAGGTCCAATGAGCAGTTCTTC; CDR3 protein: CATSDRTSGRSNEQFF
D gene: -; CDR3 length: 14; clone size: -; J gene: TRBJ1-2; V gene: TRBV28; CDR3 DNA: TGTGCCAGCAGTCCGCCCGATGCGCCCTATGGCTACACCTTC; CDR3 protein: CASSPPDAPYGYTF
D gene: TRBD2; CDR3 length: 17; clone size: -; J gene: TRBJ2-5; V gene: TRBV5-4; CDR3 DNA: TGTGCCAGCAGCTCCCCCCGGGGGACTAGCGGGCGAGAGACCCAGTACTTC; CDR3 protein: CASSSPRGTSGRETQYF
D gene: -; CDR3 length: 13; clone size: -; J gene: TRBJ2-1; V gene: TRBV30; CDR3 DNA: TGTGCCTGGGCTTGGCAGGGGTACAATGAGCAGTTCTTC; CDR3 protein: CAWAWQGYNEQFF
D gene: -; CDR3 length: 15; clone size: -; J gene: TRBJ2-3; V gene: TRBV11-1; CDR3 DNA: TGTGCCAGCAGCCGGACAGACGCGGTTTTTGGTACGCAGTATTTT; CDR3 protein: CASSRTDAVFGTQYF
D gene: -; CDR3 length: 15; clone size: few; J gene: TRBJ1-4; V gene: TRBV5-5; CDR3 DNA: TGTGCCAGCAGCTCTAGGACGGGAGCCCTAGAAAAACTGTTTTTT; CDR3 protein: CASSSRTGALEKLFF
D gene: TRBD1; CDR3 length: 14; clone size: many; J gene: TRBJ2-7; V gene: TRBV27; CDR3 DNA: TGTGCCAGCACTCACGACAGGGGGGTTTGGGAGCAGTACTTC; CDR3 protein: CASTHDRGVWEQYF
D gene: TRBD1; CDR3 length: 16; clone size: few; J gene: TRBJ1-1; V gene: TRBV5-8; CDR3 DNA: TGTGCCAGCAGCTGGACGGGGACAGGGGGAAGCACTGAAGCTTTCTTT; CDR3 protein: CASSWTGTGGSTEAFF
D gene: -; CDR3 length: 17; clone size: -; J gene: TRBJ2-7; V gene: TRBV15; CDR3 DNA: TGTGCCACCAGCGGACTGGGGGGTTTAGCCCCCACCTACGAGCAGTACTTC; CDR3 protein: CATSGLGGLAPTYEQYF
D gene: -; CDR3 length: 11; clone size: -; J gene: TRBJ1-2; V gene: TRBV6-2/TRBV6-3; CDR3 DNA: TGTGCCAGCAGCCCGTCTTATGGCTACACCTTC; CDR3 protein: CASSPSYGYTF
D gene: -; CDR3 length: 15; clone size: once; J gene: TRBJ2-1; V gene: TRBV5-1; CDR3 DNA: TGCGCCAGCAGCCCAGCCGGCGGCTCCTACAATGAGCAGTTCTTC; CDR3 protein: CASSPAGGSYNEQFF
D gene: -; CDR3 length: 12; clone size: -; J gene: TRBJ1-2; V gene: TRBV6-5; CDR3 DNA: TGTGCCAGCAGAGGACAGATTTATGGCTACACCTTC; CDR3 protein: CASRGQIYGYTF
D gene: -; CDR3 length: 13; clone size: once; J gene: TRBJ1-1; V gene: TRBV27; CDR3 DNA: TGTGCCAGCAGCCAGGGGTTGAACACTGAAGCTTTCTTT; CDR3 protein: CASSQGLNTEAFF
D gene: TRBD2; CDR3 length: 15; clone size: -; J gene: TRBJ2-7; V gene: TRBV2; CDR3 DNA: TGTGCCAGCAGTGTAGCGGGGGGGGTTCCGGGCGAGCAGTACTTC; CDR3 protein: CASSVAGGVPGEQYF
D gene: TRBD2; CDR3 length: 16; clone size: once; J gene: TRBJ2-1; V gene: TRBV18; CDR3 DNA: TGTGCCAGCTCCCCTACACTAGCGGGAGGGGGTGATGAGCAGCTCTTC; CDR3 protein: CASSPTLAGGGDEQLF
D gene: -; CDR3 length: 12; clone size: -; J gene: TRBJ1-2; V gene: TRBV29-1; CDR3 DNA: TGCAGCGTTGCAACGGGTAACTATGGCTACACCTTC; CDR3 protein: CSVATGNYGYTF
D gene: -; CDR3 length: 13; clone size: -; J gene: TRBJ2-5; V gene: TRBV7-8; CDR3 DNA: TGTGCCAGCAGCCGGGACAAACAAGAGACCCAGTACTTC; CDR3 protein: CASSRDKQETQYF
D gene: -; CDR3 length: 14; clone size: -; J gene: TRBJ2-7; V gene: TRBV5-4; CDR3 DNA: TGTGCCAGCAGCTTCGGGACAAGTCCTTACGAGCAGTACTTC; CDR3 protein: CASSFGTSPYEQYF
D gene: -; CDR3 length: 13; clone size: few; J gene: TRBJ1-5; V gene: TRBV28; CDR3 DNA: TGTGCCAGCAGTTCCGGTTTGAGTCAGCCCCAGCATTTT; CDR3 protein: CASSSGLSQPQHF
D gene: -; CDR3 length: 16; clone size: -; J gene: TRBJ2-5; V gene: TRBV30; CDR3 DNA: TGTGCCTGTAAGATCGAGGAGAGGGCGGTGCGGGAGACCCAGTACTTC; CDR3 protein: CACKIEERAVRETQYF
D gene: -; CDR3 length: 16; clone size: -; J gene: TRBJ2-1; V gene: TRBV19; CDR3 DNA: TGTGCCAGTAGTAGACGGACAGAGACTTTATTCGATGAGCAGTTCTTC; CDR3 protein: CASSRRTETLFDEQFF
D gene: -; CDR3 length: 16; clone size: -; J gene: TRBJ2-6; V gene: TRBV28; CDR3 DNA: TGTGCCAGCAGTTTGGGGCGGCGGACTGGGGCCAACGTCCTGACTTTC; CDR3 protein: CASSLGRRTGANVLTF
D gene: -; CDR3 length: 13; clone size: -; J gene: TRBJ1-2; V gene: TRBV27; CDR3 DNA: TGTGCCAGCAGTTTCCGGGGGGCGAATGGCTACACCTTC; CDR3 protein: CASSFRGANGYTF
D gene: -; CDR3 length: 16; clone size: -; J gene: TRBJ1-1; V gene: TRBV7-9; CDR3 DNA: TGTGCCAGCAGCCTCCGGGAGCGTATAAGTGGAACTGAAGCTTTCTTT; CDR3 protein: CASSLRERISGTEAFF
D gene: -; CDR3 length: 15; clone size: -; J gene: TRBJ2-1; V gene: TRBV6-5; CDR3 DNA: TGTGCCAGCAGTCTAACAGGCGGCAGGGGCAATGAGCAGTTCTTC; CDR3 protein: CASSLTGGRGNEQFF